One TCR beta chain is described in this entry. Profiled with immunoSEQ multiplex PCR; TCRdb holds only in-frame clones, not every one. The sample consists of hundreds of thousands of clones, approximately 89% of them appearing once. This entry is derived from a study of blood T cell repertoires in COVID-19. Germline lookup yields CDR1 LGHNT and CDR2 FRNRAP. The V gene lost 2 bases and the J gene lost 4 bases, with 14 bases spanning the gap. The CDR3 loop spans 15 amino acids. The genes are TRBV12-5 and TRBJ1-2; a weak D match, TRBD1 (6 bases). This sequence originates from a woman in her forties or fifties with COVID-19, enrolled during active disease. The sample was peripheral blood. The DNA of the CDR3 is TGTGCTAGTGGTTTGACCCGAGGGGGGGGCTATGGCTACACCTTC. Its protein is CASGLTRGGGYGYTF. Drawing the rest from reference TRBV12-5 and TRBJ1-2, the complete variable domain is DARVTQTPRHKVTEMGQEVTMRCQPILGHNTVFWYRQTMMQGLELLAYFRNRAPLDDSGMPKDRFSAEMPDATLATLKIQPSEPRDSAVYFCASGLTRGGGYGYTFGSGTRLTVV.